A selection of T cell receptor beta chains follows, all from one sample in a study of T-cell memory formation after mild COVID-19. TCRdb reanalysed the 5' RACE reads using MiXCR and keeps one entry per CDR3 protein. The table includes around 300,000 distinct CDR3 sequences, approximately 14% detected once. Material for sequencing was PBMCs or a T cell subset sorted from them (not recorded which). These receptors came from a man between 18 and 35 years old who had mild COVID-19 (a few samples of this study predate the infection). Cell type and time point are not known. The CDR3 runs from the conserved cysteine through the conserved F or W. A D gene is named only where the DNA matches it firmly. Rows give clone size only sometimes, using once, few, many, or a class for an expanded clone.

TGTGCCAGCAGTCCTTCTCCGGGACTACTGCGCTCTGGGGCCAACGTCCTGACTTTC | CASSPSPGLLRSGANVLTF | TRBJ2-6 | TRBD2 | few | TRBV3-1
TGCAGCGTTGAAGTTGGCAGGGGGTATGGCTACACCTTC | CSVEVGRGYGYTF | TRBJ1-2 | TRBD1 | many | TRBV29-1
TGCGCCAGCAGACGTGGGGGGACGGTGAACACTGAAGCTTTCTTT | CASRRGGTVNTEAFF | TRBJ1-1 | . | . | TRBV5-1
TGCGCCAGCAGCCTTGAGGGGGCGTACGAGCAGTACTTC | CASSLEGAYEQYF | TRBJ2-7 | TRBD1 | many | TRBV5-1
TGCAGTGCTAGAGCGGGGGCCGGCGAAAAACTGTTTTTT | CSARAGAGEKLFF | TRBJ1-4 | . | . | TRBV20-1
TGTGCCAGCAGCTTTGTGGGGAACACTGAAGCTTTCTTT | CASSFVGNTEAFF | TRBJ1-1 | . | . | TRBV7-9
TGTGCCAGCAGTCGACAGGGGGCGGGTGAAGCTTTCTTT | CASSRQGAGEAFF | TRBJ1-1 | TRBD1 | . | TRBV12-3/TRBV12-4
TGTGCCAGCAAGTCCGGGACAGGGGACACCGGGGAGCTGTTTTTT | CASKSGTGDTGELFF | TRBJ2-2 | TRBD1 | . | TRBV25-1
TGTGCCAGCAGCTACCCTGGTATGGGGGACAATGAGCAGTTCTTC | CASSYPGMGDNEQFF | TRBJ2-1 | . | . | TRBV7-9
TGTGCCAGCAGCTTTGCGGCCACCACCGTCTACGAGCAGTACTTC | CASSFAATTVYEQYF | TRBJ2-7 | . | few | TRBV5-6
TGTGCCACCAGCCCCCGGGTAGGAGAGACCCAGTACTTC | CATSPRVGETQYF | TRBJ2-5 | . | . | TRBV15
TGTGCCACCAGTGTAGGGAACACCGGGGAGCTGTTTTTT | CATSVGNTGELFF | TRBJ2-2 | . | few | TRBV24-1
TGTGCCTGGCTTGGACTAGACGTCACAGATACGCAGTATTTT | CAWLGLDVTDTQYF | TRBJ2-3 | TRBD2 | . | TRBV30
TGTGCCAGTACCGGCGCGCATGAGCAGTTCTTC | CASTGAHEQFF | TRBJ2-1 | . | . | TRBV6-2/TRBV6-3
TGTGCCAGCATCCGGGACGGCAGACGGGAGACCCAGTACTTC | CASIRDGRRETQYF | TRBJ2-5 | . | few | TRBV7-9
TGTGCCAGCAGTTTATTATCCACAGATACGCAGTATTTT | CASSLLSTDTQYF | TRBJ2-3 | . | few | TRBV27
TGTGCCAGCAGCCCCGAGGGCAGGGCTGGATCACCCCTCCACTTT | CASSPEGRAGSPLHF | TRBJ1-6 | . | many | TRBV7-3
TGTGCCAGCAGTCCGGGACAGGTTGAGACCCAGTACTTC | CASSPGQVETQYF | TRBJ2-5 | TRBD1 | many | TRBV12-3/TRBV12-4
TGCAGTGCTCTTAGCGGGGGGGCCCAAGATACGCAGTATTTT | CSALSGGAQDTQYF | TRBJ2-3 | TRBD2 | many | TRBV20-1
TGTGCCAGCAGGGACAATAGCGGGGGGGCCCTCAATGAGCAGTTCTTC | CASRDNSGGALNEQFF | TRBJ2-1 | TRBD2 | . | TRBV12-3/TRBV12-4
TGTGCCAGCAGCCAAGGGGGGCGGGCAGGGTGGCATGAGCAGTTCTTC | CASSQGGRAGWHEQFF | TRBJ2-1 | . | few | TRBV4-2
TGTGCCAGCAGCCTGACGGACGACTGGGGGTGGGTAGATACGCAGTATTTT | CASSLTDDWGWVDTQYF | TRBJ2-3 | . | few | TRBV5-5
TGTGCCAGCAGCCCATTTGGCACAGGGCGGGGACGTGGGGAAAAACTGTTTTTT | CASSPFGTGRGRGEKLFF | TRBJ1-4 | . | few | TRBV28
TGTGCCATCAGCTACAAGGCTTTCAGCTATGGCTACACCTTC | CAISYKAFSYGYTF | TRBJ1-2 | . | few | TRBV10-3
TGTGCCAGCAGCTCCTGGACAGGCGGGGGACAGCCCCAGCATTTT | CASSSWTGGGQPQHF | TRBJ1-5 | TRBD1 | few | TRBV7-8
TGCGCCAGCAGCCAAGGGACAGGGGCCTCAGAGACCCAGTACTTC | CASSQGTGASETQYF | TRBJ2-5 | TRBD1 | . | TRBV4-3
TGTGCCACCCGTGACTTCTATGGCTACACCTTC | CATRDFYGYTF | TRBJ1-2 | . | . | TRBV6-2/TRBV6-3
TGCAGCGGTAGGTCGGGAGTTGGAGATACGCAGTATTTT | CSGRSGVGDTQYF | TRBJ2-3 | . | . | TRBV29-1
TGCAGTGCTAGCAGGGAGGCTAACTATGGCTACACCTTC | CSASREANYGYTF | TRBJ1-2 | . | few | TRBV20-1
TGTGCCAGCAGTACAGGGAATTCACCCCTCCACTTT | CASSTGNSPLHF | TRBJ1-6 | . | many | TRBV7-2
TGTGCCAGCAGCTTAGAGGGAGGGTTTGGCTACACCTTC | CASSLEGGFGYTF | TRBJ1-2 | . | few | TRBV7-9
TGTGCCAGCAGCTTAGGGGGGGGCATACAAGAGACCCAGTACTTC | CASSLGGGIQETQYF | TRBJ2-5 | . | . | TRBV7-9
TGTGCCAGCAGTGGGTCCAGGGAAGTTAATTCACCCCTCCACTTT | CASSGSREVNSPLHF | TRBJ1-6 | . | . | TRBV2
TGCAGTGCTAGAGATAGGGAGGCAGGCTATAATTCACCCCTCCACTTT | CSARDREAGYNSPLHF | TRBJ1-6 | . | few | TRBV20-1
TGTGCCAGCAGCAACGACCGGTACGGACTGTTTTTT | CASSNDRYGLFF | TRBJ1-4 | . | . | TRBV6-5
TGCAGTGCTAGAGATTCCAGAGGTCAGCCCCAGCATTTT | CSARDSRGQPQHF | TRBJ1-5 | . | . | TRBV20-1
TGTGCCAGCAGCTTAGATGGGGGTGAGCAGTTCTTC | CASSLDGGEQFF | TRBJ2-1 | . | many | TRBV7-3
TGTGCCAGCAGTGACTCTGGGCGCTCGTACCTGCATTTT | CASSDSGRSYLHF | TRBJ1-5 | . | many | TRBV2
TGTGCCAGCAGTCCAGGGTGGGGGCGCTTGACAGATACGCAGTATTTT | CASSPGWGRLTDTQYF | TRBJ2-3 | . | . | TRBV7-8
TGCGCCAGCAGCTTGTGGCCCGGACAGGGTCCGGTAAGGTACGAGCAGTACTTC | CASSLWPGQGPVRYEQYF | TRBJ2-7 | TRBD1 | many | TRBV5-1
TGCAGTGCTCTTCTCTCCCGGGATGTCGCTTATGGCTACACCTTC | CSALLSRDVAYGYTF | TRBJ1-2 | . | few | TRBV20-1
TGTGCCAGCAGAGATACAGGGGGGCTCTCCTACGAGCAGTACTTC | CASRDTGGLSYEQYF | TRBJ2-7 | TRBD1 | . | TRBV7-9
TGTGCCAGCAGCCGGGACAGGGTTAGCCAGCCCCAGCATTTT | CASSRDRVSQPQHF | TRBJ1-5 | TRBD1 | . | TRBV7-2
TGTGCCAGTAAATGGGACGCGACAGATACGCAGTATTTT | CASKWDATDTQYF | TRBJ2-3 | . | . | TRBV19
TGTGCCACCAGCAGAGGGTTGTCAGGGGCGAGAGAGACCCAGTACTTC | CATSRGLSGARETQYF | TRBJ2-5 | . | few | TRBV15
TGTGCCAGCAGCAGACACGGACAGTACAATGAGCAGTTCTTC | CASSRHGQYNEQFF | TRBJ2-1 | . | . | TRBV7-2
TGTGCCAGCAGTGTCGTCAGGGGAGATACGCAGTATTTT | CASSVVRGDTQYF | TRBJ2-3 | . | few | TRBV2
TGTGCCAGTACCATTACGGACCAGGGGGCGCGTGGGGAGCTGTTTTTT | CASTITDQGARGELFF | TRBJ2-2 | TRBD1 | . | TRBV6-6
TGCGCCAGCAGCCCCAGGAATTTTGATACGCAGTATTTT | CASSPRNFDTQYF | TRBJ2-3 | . | few | TRBV5-1
TGTGCCATCAGGACTAGCGGGGGGGTATACGAGCAGTACTTC | CAIRTSGGVYEQYF | TRBJ2-7 | TRBD2 | . | TRBV10-3
TGTGCCAGCAGCTTAGCGGCCTCCCCAGATACGCAGTATTTT | CASSLAASPDTQYF | TRBJ2-3 | . | few | TRBV7-2